This TCR beta chain is from a study of Ad26.COV2.S vaccination and SARS-CoV-2 variants. Background on the study: Into the muscle, Ad26.COV2.S was dosed once or twice, 56 days apart.

Treatment denoted: about 20 received Ad26.COV2.S at low or high dose, single or two shots; 5 received placebo; per-sample allocation not given. Samples were taken on day 63 after the first vaccine or placebo injection. The data were produced by immunoSEQ multiplex PCR, yet TCRdb's version contains in-frame clones alone and is incomplete. This sample has about 420,000 clones, with approximately 87% found just once. The sample was peripheral blood, taken in a trial of Ad26.COV2.S vaccine versus placebo. The source of this sequence is a person aged 18 to 65 who received the Ad26.COV2.S COVID-19 vaccine or a placebo.

CDR3: CASSLGWAGFTDTQYF. DNA for the CDR3: TGTGCCAGCAGCTTAGGCTGGGCAGGGTTTACAGATACGCAGTATTTT. This chain joins TRBV5-4 and TRBJ2-3; D might be TRBD1 (5 bases). Germline values: CDR1 SGHNT, CDR2 YYREEE (reference sequence). This CDR3 comprises 16 residues. With 2 bases removed from V and 3 bases from J, the gap between germline ends came to 16 bases.